The present T cell receptor beta chain was sequenced within a study of T cells in Graves' hyperthyroidism and ophthalmopathy. The CDR3 runs to 16 residues. The V gene lost 1 base and the J gene lost 3 bases, with 15 bases spanning the gap. Germline CDR1 reads SGHAT; CDR2 reads FQNNGV. This clonotype showed up many times. TCR beta CDR3 region amplification was performed from RNA transcripts. First-round RT-PCR targeting the TCR CDR3 was performed with the HTBI primer set. One entry per CDR3 protein results from TCRdb running MiXCR on the multiplex PCR reads. The sample shows over 300,000 distinct CDR3 sequences, approximately 15% of them seen only once.

The V gene is TRBV11-2, the J gene TRBJ1-1, with D perhaps matching TRBD1 (6 bases). Sequenced material: blood. The source of this sequence is an older woman with Graves' hyperthyroidism. The CDR3 DNA reads as TGTGCCAGCAGCTTAGGTTTGGGGGGCGCTTACACTGAAGCTTTCTTT. This translates into CASSLGLGGAYTEAFF.